These 10 T cell receptor beta chains originate from one sample sequenced in a study of beta chain features in type 1 diabetes. Study conclusions and caveats: Within each of all four CD4+ subsets, Type 1 diabetes patients had TCRB CDR3s that were moderately but significantly shorter.

Investigators reverse transcribed all isolated RNA, so they sequenced expressed TCRB transcripts. The protocol was immunoSEQ multiplex PCR, while the TCRdb copy is restricted to in-frame clones and leaves out a portion. This repertoire shows 300,000 to 400,000 clones, about 14% found once; its top ten account for roughly 0.016%. Which antigens these TCRs recognize remains unknown. The sample comprised naive CD4+ T cells from blood. The receptors derive from a woman aged 18-30 years with type 1 diabetes.

J is TRBJ1-5 and V is TRBV18, with 7 bases aligning to TRBD1. The CDR3 consists of 18 residues. Per the germline V gene, CDR1 is KGHSH and CDR2 is LQKENI. Losses at the gene ends were 2 bases for V and 6 bases for J; bases not matched to a gene: 16. DNA of the CDR3: TGTGCCAGCTCACCAATCCGATCGAGGGGGCGGATAAGTCAGCCCCAGCATTTT. It codes for CASSPIRSRGRISQPQHF.

This clone showed up just a few times. V usage is TRBV5-4 and J usage is TRBJ2-1; TRBD2 agrees at 9 bases. V shed 0 bases, J shed 9 bases, and the junction held 4 bases outside the gene matches. This CDR3 region has 14 residues. Germline V gives CDR1 SGHNT, CDR2 YYREEE (reference sequence). The CDR3: CASSLVSGSGEQFF. For the CDR3, the DNA is TGTGCCAGCAGCTTGGTTAGCGGGAGCGGTGAGCAGTTCTTC.

This clone has only a few counts. This chain uses TRBV18 with TRBJ2-7; D perhaps matches TRBD1 (6 bases). Trimming shortened V by 1 base and J by 7 bases, and 8 bases separated the two germline ends. This CDR3 is built from 12 residues. Germline-derived CDR1 and CDR2 are KGHSH and LQKENI. The CDR3 coding sequence is TGTGCCAGCTCACCACGAACAGGGGAGCAGTACGTC. Its protein product is CASSPRTGEQYV.

This clone has only a few counts. The chain combines TRBV20-1 with TRBJ2-7; TRBD1 might be the D (5 bases). The CDR3 extends over 10 amino acids. In germline, CDR1 is DFQATT, CDR2 SNEGSKA (reference sequence). Trimming removed 2 bases at V and 7 bases at J, with 6 bases between. DNA for the CDR3: TGCAGTGCTAGAAACAGGGAGCAGTACTTC. Its translation is CSARNREQYF.

The sample holds a few counts of this clone. This chain links TRBV7-9 with TRBJ2-7; 12 bases agree with TRBD1. V lost 5 bases, J lost 4 bases, and 9 bases stayed unmatched. CDR3 length: 16 residues. CDR1 and CDR2 from the germline V gene are SEHNR and FQNEAQ (reference sequence). CDR3 bases: TGTGCCAGCAGCGCCCAGGGGACAGGGGGCGGGTACGAGCAGTACTTC. Protein product: CASSAQGTGGGYEQYF.

Only a few counts were recorded for this clone. The CDR3, as DNA: TGTGCCAGCAGCTTATCCGGGACACCCAATGGCTACACCTTC. Protein: CASSLSGTPNGYTF. This sequence joins TRBV11-2 and TRBJ1-2; maybe TRBD1 (6 bases). Germline lookup yields CDR1 SGHAT and CDR2 FQNNGV. V shed 2 bases and J shed 6 bases, with 13 bases lying between them. The CDR3 runs to 14 residues.

This clone was recorded a few times. The chain couples TRBV30 to TRBJ1-2; no clear D gene. V shed 7 bases and J shed 6 bases, with 21 bases lying between them. CDR1 is GTSNPN, CDR2 SVGIG, per germline (reference sequence). This CDR3 is built from 14 residues. The CDR3 here is CASPEGGLRNGYTF. CDR3 DNA sequence: TGTGCCTCCCCAGAGGGCGGCCTTCGAAATGGCTACACCTTC.

This clone was seen a handful of times. The chain uses TRBV5-1 and TRBJ2-5; TRBD1 aligns across 7 bases. This CDR3 has 14 amino acids. Germline loops: CDR1 SGHRS, CDR2 YFSETQ. V was pared by 4 bases and J by 4 bases, with 7 bases of the junction left unmatched. CDR3 in amino acids: CASSLTGATETQYF. CDR3 nucleotides: TGCGCCAGCAGCCTAACAGGGGCCACAGAGACCCAGTACTTC.

This clone was recorded a few times. This chain links TRBV5-1 with TRBJ1-1, with D tentatively TRBD1 (5 bases). Germline assignment: CDR1 SGHRS and CDR2 YFSETQ. The CDR3 has 14 residues. Trimming removed 7 bases from V and 1 base from J, with 14 bases in between. The CDR3 region is CASFAAGSNTEAFF. The CDR3 coding sequence is TGCGCCAGCTTTGCGGCAGGGTCGAACACTGAAGCTTTCTTT.

This clone showed up just a few times. Here the CDR3 DNA reads TGCGCCAGCAGCTTGGTACCGGGAGCTGTCTACAATGAGCAGTTCTTC. Translated: CASSLVPGAVYNEQFF. The chain couples TRBV5-1 to TRBJ2-1, with TRBD2 as a possible D gene (6 bases). The CDR3 runs to 16 residues. V gave up 0 bases and J gave up 3 bases, with 13 bases separating them. Germline V lookup: CDR1 SGHRS, CDR2 YFSETQ.